This note documents a single TCR beta chain sequence. Its matching antigen is unknown. The data stem from a study of cytomegalovirus exposure and HLA in healthy donors. The study's findings and limits: Most TCRs appeared rarely, but some public TCRs recurred in many donors. Investigators reported some 150 TCR beta chains as tied to cytomegalovirus.

The donors were part of the roughly 120-subject validation cohort, which stood apart from the roughly 640-subject first cohort. Germline V gene lookup returns CDR1 MNHNS and CDR2 SASEGT. Trimming took off 4 bases at V and 1 base at J, with 10 bases between the two ends. The CDR3 runs to 14 residues. Here immunoSEQ multiplex PCR was the method, and the copy in TCRdb shows in-frame clones only, minus some. In the table there are 150,000 to 200,000 clones, roughly 84% of which are singletons. The rearrangement joins TRBV6-1 to TRBJ1-1; no firm D call. Sequencing input: PBMCs. This clonotype originated in a man younger than 40 in good health and CMV-seropositive. The CDR3 sequence is CASSVAEANTEAFF. In nucleotides, the CDR3 is TGTGCCAGCAGTGTCGCGGAAGCGAACACTGAAGCTTTCTTT.